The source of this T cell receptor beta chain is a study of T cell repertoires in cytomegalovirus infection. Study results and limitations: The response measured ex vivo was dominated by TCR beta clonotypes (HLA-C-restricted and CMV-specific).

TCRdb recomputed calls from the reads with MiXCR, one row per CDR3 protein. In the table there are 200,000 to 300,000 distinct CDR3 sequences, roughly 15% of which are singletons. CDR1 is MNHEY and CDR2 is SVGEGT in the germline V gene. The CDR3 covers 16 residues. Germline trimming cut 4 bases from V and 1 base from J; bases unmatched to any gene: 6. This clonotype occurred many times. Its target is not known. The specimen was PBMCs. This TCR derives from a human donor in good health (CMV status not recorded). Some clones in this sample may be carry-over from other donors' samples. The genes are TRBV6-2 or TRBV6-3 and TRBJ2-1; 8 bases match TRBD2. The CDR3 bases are TGTGCCAGCAGTTGGAGCACTAGCGGATCCTACAATGAGCAGTTCTTC. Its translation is CASSWSTSGSYNEQFF.